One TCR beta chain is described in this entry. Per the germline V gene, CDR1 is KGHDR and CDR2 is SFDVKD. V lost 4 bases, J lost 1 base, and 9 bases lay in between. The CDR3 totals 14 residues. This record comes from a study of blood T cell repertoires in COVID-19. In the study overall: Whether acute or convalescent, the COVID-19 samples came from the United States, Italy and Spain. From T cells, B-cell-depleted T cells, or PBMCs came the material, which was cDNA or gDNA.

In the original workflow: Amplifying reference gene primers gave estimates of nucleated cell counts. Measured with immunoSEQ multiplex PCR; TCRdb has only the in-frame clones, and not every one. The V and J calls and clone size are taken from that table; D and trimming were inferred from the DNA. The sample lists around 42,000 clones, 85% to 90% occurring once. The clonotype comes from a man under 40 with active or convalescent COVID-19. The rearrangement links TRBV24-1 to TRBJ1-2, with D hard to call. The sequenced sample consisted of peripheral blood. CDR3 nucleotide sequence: TGTGCCACCAGTGACCCTAGCGGTAACTATGGCTACACCTTC. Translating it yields CATSDPSGNYGYTF.